Presented here are 13 T cell receptor beta chains from one specimen sequenced in a study of shared clonotypes between healthy human individuals. Sequenced by immunoSEQ multiplex PCR; TCRdb stores in-frame clones only, minus some. The sample carries some 87,000 clones, 60% to 75% recorded once. The sequenced sample was memory CD8+ T cells sorted from blood. Subset defined: CD45RO+ cells pooled with CCR7-negative TemRA cells. The receptors shown here come from a man aged 25 to 45 in good health.

This chain connects TRBV30 to TRBJ2-2; unclear D gene. Trimming took 3 bases from V and 5 from J, leaving 10 bases between them. Germline loops: CDR1 GTSNPN, CDR2 SVGIG (reference sequence). The CDR3 spans 13 residues. The CDR3 spells CAWSSTHTGELFF. The CDR3 DNA reads TGTGCCTGGAGCTCAACTCATACCGGGGAGCTGTTTTTT. The full variable domain, in which reference TRBV30 and TRBJ2-2 provide the parts outside the CDR3, is SQTIHQWPATLVQPVGSPLSLECTVEGTSNPNLYWYRQAAGRGLQLLFYSVGIGQISSEVPQNLSASRPQDRQFILSSKKLLLSDSGFYLCAWSSTHTGELFFGEGSRLTVL.

This chain links TRBV5-5 with TRBJ1-1; the D is unclear. The CDR3 is made up of 14 amino acids. Trimming took 3 bases from V and 8 from J, leaving 17 bases between them. Germline values: CDR1 SGHKS, CDR2 YYEKEE (reference sequence). This CDR3 reads CASSSLGRGIEAFF. As DNA, the CDR3 is TGTGCCAGCAGCTCCCTCGGGCGCGGCATAGAAGCTTTCTTT.

In DNA form, the CDR3 reads TGTGCCAGCATAGGGAAGGTGAACACTGAAGCTTTCTTT. Its translation is CASIGKVNTEAFF. The J gene is TRBJ1-1, the V gene TRBV2; D is ambiguous. Germline V gene sequence: CDR1 SNHLY, CDR2 FYNNEI. V dropped 7 bases and J dropped 0 bases, with 9 bases sitting between them. This CDR3 is 13 amino acids long.

This chain connects TRBV25-1 to TRBJ2-2; 7 bases agree with TRBD1. In germline, CDR1 is MGHDK, CDR2 SYGVNS. The CDR3 has 17 amino acids. Trimming took 7 bases from V and 1 from J; bases not matched to a gene: 12. The DNA for the CDR3 is TGTGCCAGCACCCACAGACAGGGACCCATGAACACCGGGGAGCTGTTTTTT. Amino acids: CASTHRQGPMNTGELFF.

This clone has just a few counts. The CDR3 spells CASSSRPTGQETQYF. In nucleotides, the CDR3 is TGTGCCAGCAGCTCCCGCCCTACGGGGCAAGAGACCCAGTACTTC. V is TRBV11-2 and J is TRBJ2-5; weak D call: TRBD2 (5 bases). The length of the CDR3 is 15 residues. Germline V gene lookup returns CDR1 SGHAT and CDR2 FQNNGV. Trimming cost V 4 bases and J 2 bases, with 14 bases left between them. The full variable domain, with the rest looked up from reference TRBV11-2 and TRBJ2-5, is EAGVAQSPRYKIIEKRQSVAFWCNPISGHATLYWYQQILGQGPKLLIQFQNNGVVDDSQLPKDRFSAERLKGVDSTLKIQPAKLEDSAVYLCASSSRPTGQETQYFGPGTRLLVL.

The chain uses TRBV6-5 and TRBJ2-1; unclear D gene. Germline loops: CDR1 MNHEY, CDR2 SVGAGI. This CDR3 is built from 12 residues. V was clipped by 6 bases and J by 2 bases, with 5 bases between them. CDR3 nucleotides: TGTGCCAGCAGGAAGGCCTACAATGAGCAGTTCTTC. It encodes CASRKAYNEQFF.

This chain joins TRBV5-4 and TRBJ2-5, with no clear D. V shed 0 bases and J shed 1 base, with 4 bases lying between them. Germline lookup yields CDR1 SGHNT and CDR2 YYREEE (reference sequence). The CDR3 is 13 residues long. Written as DNA, the CDR3 is TGTGCCAGCAGCTTGGACCCCCAAGAGACCCAGTACTTC. Translating gives CASSLDPQETQYF.

The J gene is TRBJ2-5, the V gene TRBV5-4; maybe TRBD2 (7 bases). V was clipped by 2 bases and J by 5 bases, with 10 bases between them. The CDR3 spans 13 residues. The germline CDR1 and CDR2 sequences are SGHNT and YYREEE (reference sequence). The CDR3 nucleotides are TGTGCCAGCAGCTTAGGGGGGGCGGAGACCCAGTACTTC. It yields the protein CASSLGGAETQYF.

This clone was seen only once. The chain joins TRBV21-1 to TRBJ2-3. TRBV21-1 is recorded as a pseudogene. There are 19 residues in the CDR3. The DNA for the CDR3 is TGTGCCAGTCCGGCAACGGGAGAAGTAGGGGGGAGGCACACAGATACGCAGTATTTT. Translating gives CASPATGEVGGRHTDTQYF.

The gene calls are TRBV28 and TRBJ2-7, with 9 bases matching TRBD1. Trimming at V came to 6 bases and at J to 3 bases, leaving 9 bases not matched to a gene. CDR1 is MDHEN, CDR2 SYDVKM, per germline. The CDR3 is 15 residues long. CDR3 sequence: CASSLAGQGYYEQYF. CDR3 sequence (DNA): TGTGCCAGCAGCTTAGCCGGACAGGGGTACTACGAGCAGTACTTC.

The chain combines TRBV28 with TRBJ2-2; D not certain. This CDR3 has 15 amino acids. Germline CDR1 is MDHEN and CDR2 is SYDVKM. The V end was cut by 7 bases, the J end by 3 bases, with 15 bases between. The CDR3 region has the DNA TGTGCCAGCAAATTATTAGCCCCTGACACCGGGGAGCTGTTTTTT. Its translation: CASKLLAPDTGELFF.

The rearrangement uses TRBV7-3 and TRBJ2-7; 8 bases map to TRBD2. The germline V gene has CDR1 SGHTA and CDR2 FQGTGA. The CDR3 has 15 residues. Trimming at V came to 5 bases and at J to 4 bases, leaving 10 bases not matched to a gene. The CDR3 reads CASSPSGASGYEQYF. In nucleotides, the CDR3 is TGTGCCAGCAGCCCCTCCGGGGCTAGCGGGTACGAGCAGTACTTC. Looking up the rest from reference TRBV7-3 and TRBJ2-7 gives the full variable domain: GAGVSQTPSNKVTEKGKYVELRCDPISGHTALYWYRQSLGQGPEFLIYFQGTGAADDSGLPNDRFFAVRPEGSVSTLKIQRTERGDSAVYLCASSPSGASGYEQYFGPGTRLTVT.

The chain is built from TRBV28 and TRBJ2-3, with D possibly matching TRBD2 (6 bases). The V and J ends lost 3 bases and 5 bases respectively, with 18 bases between them. CDR3 length: 16 residues. In germline, CDR1 is MDHEN, CDR2 SYDVKM. The CDR3 spells CASSLETSYSLDTQYF. In nucleotides, the CDR3 is TGTGCCAGCAGTTTGGAGACTAGTTACTCACTAGATACGCAGTATTTT.